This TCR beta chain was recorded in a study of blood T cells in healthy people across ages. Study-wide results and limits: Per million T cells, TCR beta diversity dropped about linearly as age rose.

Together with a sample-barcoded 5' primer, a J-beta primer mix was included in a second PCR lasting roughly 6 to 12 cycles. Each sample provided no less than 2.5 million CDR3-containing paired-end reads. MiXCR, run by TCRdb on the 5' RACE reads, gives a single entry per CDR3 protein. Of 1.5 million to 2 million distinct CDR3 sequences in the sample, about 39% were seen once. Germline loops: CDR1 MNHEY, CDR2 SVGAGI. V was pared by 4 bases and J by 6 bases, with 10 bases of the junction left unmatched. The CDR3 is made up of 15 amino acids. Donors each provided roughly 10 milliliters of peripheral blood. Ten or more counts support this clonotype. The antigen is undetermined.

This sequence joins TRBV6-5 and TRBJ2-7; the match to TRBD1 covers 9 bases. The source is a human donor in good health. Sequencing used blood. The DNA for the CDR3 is TGTGCCAGCAGTTTGTCACCGGGACAGGGTACCGAGCAGTACTTC. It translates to CASSLSPGQGTEQYF.